The 13 T cell receptor beta chains listed next were all sequenced from one sample in a study of cytomegalovirus exposure and HLA in healthy donors. 13 Jbeta primers and 60 Vbeta primers were used for the PCR. Some clones are missing from TCRdb's copy, which holds only in-frame ones; the method was immunoSEQ multiplex PCR. Found here are roughly 110,000 clones, around 74% of them singletons; the top ten hold approximately 14%. The sequenced sample consisted of PBMCs. The receptor source for this set is a woman aged 40 to 55 in good health and CMV-seropositive.

This clone was counted a few times. The chain uses TRBV20-1 and TRBJ1-1, with 8 positions matching TRBD1. This CDR3 is built from 11 residues. Germline V gene sequence: CDR1 DFQATT, CDR2 SNEGSKA (reference sequence). V trimming: 1 base; J trimming: 11 bases; junction bases outside the gene matches: 3. The CDR3 region is CSARGRGLAFF. CDR3 nucleotide sequence: TGCAGTGCTAGAGGCAGGGGGCTCGCTTTCTTT.

The chain joins TRBV5-1 to TRBJ2-5; the match to TRBD2 covers 8 bases. The DNA end favors TRBJ2-7, so the J call may be wrong. CDR1 and CDR2 (germline): SGHRS, YFSETQ. This CDR3 comprises 16 residues. CDR3 sequence: CASSSGGSGGAHEQYF. CDR3 sequence (DNA): TGCGCCAGCAGCTCGGGAGGTTCGGGGGGGGCCCACGAGCAGTACTTC.

This clone was seen more than once but under ten times. The V call is TRBV25-1, the J call TRBJ1-1; the D gene is possibly TRBD1 (5 bases). The CDR3 has 14 amino acids. The ends were cut back, 4 bases at V and 2 bases at J, with 11 bases in the middle. The germline CDR1 and CDR2 sequences are MGHDK and SYGVNS. The CDR3 DNA reads as TGTGCCAGCAGTGGTCAAGGACATAACACTGAAGCTTTCTTT. Amino acids: CASSGQGHNTEAFF.

This clone was counted once. J is TRBJ1-6 and V is TRBV6-5; 7 positions agree with TRBD1. CDR3 length equals 14 residues. Germline V gene lookup returns CDR1 MNHEY and CDR2 SVGAGI. The V segment lost 8 bases and the J segment 8 bases; nucleotides outside the gene matches: 9. CDR3 sequence reads: CASGDTGEHSPLHF. The CDR3, as DNA: TGTGCCAGCGGAGATACAGGGGAACATTCACCCCTCCACTTT.

This chain uses TRBV2 with TRBJ1-6; a weak D match, TRBD1 (6 bases). The CDR3 is 16 residues long. Trimming pared 4 bases from V and 10 bases from J, leaving 20 bases between. Germline V gives CDR1 SNHLY, CDR2 FYNNEI. This CDR3 reads CASSVSRVRDTSPLHF. CDR3 in DNA: TGTGCCAGCAGTGTCTCCCGAGTCCGGGACACGTCACCCCTCCACTTT.

This clone was seen more than once but under ten times. The chain employs TRBV5-4 and TRBJ1-6; unclear D gene. Germline CDR1 is SGHNT and CDR2 is YYREEE (reference sequence). Trimming stripped 5 bases from V and 3 bases from J, with 12 bases between. The CDR3 extends over 15 amino acids. The CDR3 loop is CASSLSGNYNSPLHF. The DNA for the CDR3 is TGTGCCAGCAGTCTATCCGGGAACTATAATTCACCCCTCCACTTT.

This clone has more than one count but fewer than ten. The CDR3 protein is CATMGQGSRKKQYF. In nucleotides, the CDR3 is TGTGCCACCATGGGACAGGGGTCCAGGAAAAAGCAGTACTTC. The rearrangement uses TRBV6-6 and TRBJ2-7, with 10 bases matching TRBD1. The CDR3 is 14 amino acids. Trimming took 10 bases from V and 8 from J; bases not matched to a gene: 14. CDR1 and CDR2 (germline): MNHNY, SVGAGI (reference sequence).

V and J are TRBV6-5 and TRBJ2-5; a weak D match, TRBD1 (6 bases). Germline V gives CDR1 MNHEY, CDR2 SVGAGI. The CDR3 is made up of 13 amino acids. V was shortened by 2 bases and J by 4 bases, with 8 bases between the two germline ends. This CDR3 is CASSYGGGETQYF. The CDR3 DNA sequence: TGTGCCAGCAGTTACGGGGGCGGAGAGACCCAGTACTTC.

The rearrangement joins TRBV29-1 to TRBJ2-3, with TRBD2 matching 9 bases. This CDR3 is 13 amino acids long. Germline CDR1 SQVTM, CDR2 ANQGSEA. The V segment lost 4 bases and the J segment 6 bases; nucleotides outside the gene matches: 5. CDR3 coding DNA: TGCAGCGTTGGCGGGGGGGCCATCGATACGCAGTATTTT. As protein: CSVGGGAIDTQYF.

This chain uses TRBV7-9 with TRBJ1-4; D uncertain. CDR1 SEHNR and CDR2 FQNEAQ come from the germline V gene (reference sequence). The V and J ends lost 4 bases and 6 bases respectively, with 12 bases between them. CDR3 length: 14 residues. CDR3 bases: TGTGCCAGCAGCTCCCCGTACATCCATGAAAAACTGTTTTTT. It translates to CASSSPYIHEKLFF.

This clone was detected once. The chain has TRBV2 and TRBJ2-7, with D possibly matching TRBD1 (6 bases). CDR3 length equals 14 residues. Deletions cut 9 bases from V and 2 bases from J, with 17 bases between. From germline, CDR1 is SNHLY and CDR2 FYNNEI. In nucleotides, the CDR3 is TGTGCCAGTACCAGGGGTTTAGGGACCTACGAGCAGTACTTC. Protein product: CASTRGLGTYEQYF.

The chain employs TRBV4-1 and TRBJ1-6; D uncertain. Trimming removed 0 bases at V and 0 bases at J, with 6 bases between. CDR1 is MGHRA and CDR2 is YSYEKL in the germline V gene. The CDR3 has 16 residues. CDR3 bases: TGCGCCAGCAGCCAAGATCCCAGCTCCTATAATTCACCCCTCCACTTT. It encodes CASSQDPSSYNSPLHF.

This chain connects TRBV27 to TRBJ1-4; 8 nucleotides agree with TRBD1. The junction had 10 bases not matched to a gene; V was cut back by 5 bases and J by 8 bases. In germline, CDR1 is MNHEY, CDR2 SMNVEV (reference sequence). This CDR3 has 15 amino acids. Here the CDR3 DNA reads TGTGCCAGCAGTACTCATCAGGGGGCAGGGGAAAAACTGTTTTTT. It specifies CASSTHQGAGEKLFF. Full variable domain (missing parts from reference TRBV27 and TRBJ1-4): EAQVTQNPRYLITVTGKKLTVTCSQNMNHEYMSWYRQDPGLGLRQIYYSMNVEVTDKGDVPEGYKVSRKEKRNFPLILESPSPNQTSLYFCASSTHQGAGEKLFFGSGTQLSVL.